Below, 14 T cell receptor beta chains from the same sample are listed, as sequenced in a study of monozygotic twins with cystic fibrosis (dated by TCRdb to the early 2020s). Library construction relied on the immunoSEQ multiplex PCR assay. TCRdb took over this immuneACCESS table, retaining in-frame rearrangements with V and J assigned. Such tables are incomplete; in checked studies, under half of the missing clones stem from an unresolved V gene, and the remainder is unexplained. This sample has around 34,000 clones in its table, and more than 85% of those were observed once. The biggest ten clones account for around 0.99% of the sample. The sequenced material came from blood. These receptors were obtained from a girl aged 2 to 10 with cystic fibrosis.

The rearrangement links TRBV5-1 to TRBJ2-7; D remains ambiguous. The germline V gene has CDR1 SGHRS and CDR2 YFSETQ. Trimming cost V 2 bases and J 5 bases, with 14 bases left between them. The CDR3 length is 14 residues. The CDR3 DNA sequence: TGCGCCAGCAGCTTAAGGGTTGGTGGCAACGAGCAGTACTTC. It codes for CASSLRVGGNEQYF.

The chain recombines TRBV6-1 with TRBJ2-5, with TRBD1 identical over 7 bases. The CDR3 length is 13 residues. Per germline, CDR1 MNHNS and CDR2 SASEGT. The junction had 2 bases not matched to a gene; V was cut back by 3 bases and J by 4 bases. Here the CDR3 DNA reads TGTGCCAGCAGTGACCCAGGGGGAGAGACCCAGTACTTC. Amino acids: CASSDPGGETQYF.

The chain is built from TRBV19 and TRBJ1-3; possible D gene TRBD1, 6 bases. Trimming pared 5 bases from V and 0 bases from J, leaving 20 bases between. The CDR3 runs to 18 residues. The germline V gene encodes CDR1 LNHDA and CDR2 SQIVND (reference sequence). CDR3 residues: CASSYDYGGYSSGNTIYF. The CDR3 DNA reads TGTGCCAGTAGTTATGATTACGGGGGCTACAGCTCTGGAAACACCATATATTTT.

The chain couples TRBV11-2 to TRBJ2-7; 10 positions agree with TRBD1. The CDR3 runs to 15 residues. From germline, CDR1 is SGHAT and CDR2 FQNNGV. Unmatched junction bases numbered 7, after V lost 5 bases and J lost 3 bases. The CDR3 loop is CASSDLTGGSYEQYF. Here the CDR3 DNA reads TGTGCCAGCAGCGATCTGACAGGGGGCAGCTACGAGCAGTACTTC.

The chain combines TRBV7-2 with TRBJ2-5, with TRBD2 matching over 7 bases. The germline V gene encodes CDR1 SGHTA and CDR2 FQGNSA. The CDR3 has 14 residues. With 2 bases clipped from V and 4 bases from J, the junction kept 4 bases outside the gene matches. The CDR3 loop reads CASSLPWGGETQYF. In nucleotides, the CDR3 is TGTGCCAGCAGCTTACCGTGGGGGGGAGAGACCCAGTACTTC.

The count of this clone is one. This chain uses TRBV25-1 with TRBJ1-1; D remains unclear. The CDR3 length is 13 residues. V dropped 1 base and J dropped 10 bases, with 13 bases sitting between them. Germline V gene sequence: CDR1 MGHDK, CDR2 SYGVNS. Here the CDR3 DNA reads TGTGCCAGCAGTGAATTGCGAGGGTCCTCAGCTTTCTTT. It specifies CASSELRGSSAFF.

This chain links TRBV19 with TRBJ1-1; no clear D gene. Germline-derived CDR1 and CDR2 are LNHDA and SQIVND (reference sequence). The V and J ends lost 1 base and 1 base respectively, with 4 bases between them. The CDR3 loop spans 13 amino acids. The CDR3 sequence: CASSIGQNTEAFF. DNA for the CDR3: TGTGCCAGTAGTATAGGGCAGAACACTGAAGCTTTCTTT.

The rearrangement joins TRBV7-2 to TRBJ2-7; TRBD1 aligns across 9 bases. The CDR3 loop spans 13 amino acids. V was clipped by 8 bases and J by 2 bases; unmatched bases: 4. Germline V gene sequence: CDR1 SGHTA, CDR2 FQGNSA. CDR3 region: CASAGTGPYEQYF. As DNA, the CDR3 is TGTGCCAGCGCGGGGACAGGGCCCTACGAGCAGTACTTC.

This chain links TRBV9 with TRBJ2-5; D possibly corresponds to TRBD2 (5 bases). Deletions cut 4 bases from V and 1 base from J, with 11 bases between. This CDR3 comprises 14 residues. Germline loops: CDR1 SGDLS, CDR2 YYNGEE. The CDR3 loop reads CASSTRVSQETQYF. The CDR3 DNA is TGTGCCAGCAGCACGAGGGTGTCCCAAGAGACCCAGTACTTC.

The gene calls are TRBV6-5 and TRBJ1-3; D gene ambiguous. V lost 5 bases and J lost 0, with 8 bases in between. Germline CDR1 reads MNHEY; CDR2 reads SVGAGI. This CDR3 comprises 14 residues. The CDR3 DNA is TGTGCCAGCAGTCCAGGTTACTCTGGAAACACCATATATTTT. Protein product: CASSPGYSGNTIYF.

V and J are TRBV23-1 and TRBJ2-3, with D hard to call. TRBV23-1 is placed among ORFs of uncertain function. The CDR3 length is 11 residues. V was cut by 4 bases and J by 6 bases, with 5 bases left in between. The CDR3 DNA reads TGCGCCAGCAGTCCCACCGATACGCAGTATTTT. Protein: CASSPTDTQYF.

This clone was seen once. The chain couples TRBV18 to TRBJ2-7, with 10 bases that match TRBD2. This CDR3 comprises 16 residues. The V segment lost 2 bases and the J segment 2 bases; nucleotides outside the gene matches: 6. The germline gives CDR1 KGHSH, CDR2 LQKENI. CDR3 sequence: CASSPREREGTYEQYF. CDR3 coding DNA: TGTGCCAGCTCACCAAGGGAGCGGGAGGGAACCTACGAGCAGTACTTC.

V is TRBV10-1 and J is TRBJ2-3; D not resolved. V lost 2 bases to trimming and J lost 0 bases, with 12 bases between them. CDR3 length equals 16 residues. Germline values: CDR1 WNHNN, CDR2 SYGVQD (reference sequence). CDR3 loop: CASSEGRLYSTDTQYF. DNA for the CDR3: TGCGCCAGCAGTGAGGGGCGGCTTTATAGCACAGATACGCAGTATTTT.

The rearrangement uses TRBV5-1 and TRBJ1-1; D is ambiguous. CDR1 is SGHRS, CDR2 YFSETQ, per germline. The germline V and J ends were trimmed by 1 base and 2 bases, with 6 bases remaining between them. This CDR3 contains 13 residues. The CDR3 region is CASSLLLNTEAFF. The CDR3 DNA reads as TGCGCCAGCAGCTTGCTACTAAACACTGAAGCTTTCTTT. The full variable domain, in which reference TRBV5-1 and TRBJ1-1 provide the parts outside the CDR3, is KAGVTQTPRYLIKTRGQQVTLSCSPISGHRSVSWYQQTPGQGLQFLFEYFSETQRNKGNFPGRFSGRQFSNSRSEMNVSTLELGDSALYLCASSLLLNTEAFFGQGTRLTVV.